This TCR beta chain was identified in a study of blood T cell repertoires in COVID-19. About the research overall: PBMCs, B-cell-depleted T cells, or T cells provided the cDNA or gDNA that made up the material.

Assay: immunoSEQ multiplex PCR; the TCRdb copy retains only in-frame clones and omits some. Counted here are 220,000 or so clones, just under 85% occurring once; the ten biggest clones make up 1.5% to 2%. V was pared by 0 bases and J by 3 bases, with 6 bases of the junction left unmatched. The CDR3 totals 18 residues. The germline gives CDR1 LNHDA, CDR2 SQIVND (reference sequence). The gene calls are TRBV19 and TRBJ1-5, with 12 bases fitting TRBD1. The source of this sequence is a woman of 80 years or more with acute or convalescent COVID-19. The sample taken for sequencing was peripheral blood. CDR3 region: CASSIDGTGGPFNQPQHF. The CDR3 bases are TGTGCCAGTAGTATAGATGGGACAGGGGGCCCTTTCAATCAGCCCCAGCATTTT.